Reported below is one TCR beta chain. Its antigen is currently unknown. The CDR3 consists of 15 residues. Germline V CDR1 and CDR2: MNHEY, SMNVEV (reference sequence). The V end was cut by 4 bases, the J end by 1 base, with 13 bases between. The sample comes from a study of cytotoxic CD8 clonotypes in ibrutinib-treated CLL. Sequenced by immunoSEQ multiplex PCR; TCRdb stores in-frame clones only, minus some. The profile covers some 200,000 clones, with about three quarters appearing a single time and approximately 6% taken by the ten largest. General study findings and limits: Shared public clonotypes were rare, and on treatment they either got smaller or stayed the same.

The chain recombines TRBV27 with TRBJ1-1; no reliable D call. This receptor was taken from a human donor with chronic lymphocytic leukemia. Sequences were derived from PBMCs, sampled after 12 months of ibrutinib treatment. CDR3 sequence reads: CASSYIGLGNTEAFF. DNA for the CDR3: TGTGCCAGCAGTTATATAGGGTTGGGGAACACTGAAGCTTTCTTT.